The TCR beta chain under discussion was sequenced for a study of shared clonotypes between healthy human individuals. Naive CD8 cells were CD45RO-negative, positively selected for CCR7, excluding terminally differentiated effector memory CD45RA+ cells. General observations from the study: Sorted-subset sequencing, rarefaction showed, was incomplete despite large depth.

The V segment lost 5 bases and the J segment 9 bases; nucleotides outside the gene matches: 9. The CDR3 is 12 amino acids. The germline V gene has CDR1 SQVTM and CDR2 ANQGSEA. A few counts support this clone. Its antigen remains unknown. Source study methods: With immunoSEQ giving junction-only sequences and no quality scores, filtering differed. The assay was immunoSEQ multiplex PCR, and TCRdb's table has in-frame clones only and misses some. V and J calls and clone size are given by that table; D and trimming were obtained from the DNA. The repertoire consists of roughly 1,800,000 clones, with approximately 95% occurring once and the leading ten covering roughly 1.2%.

V usage is TRBV29-1 and J usage is TRBJ1-1, with 7 bases fitting TRBD1. Source material: naive CD8+ T cells sorted from blood. This receptor was identified in a man younger than 35 in good health. CDR3 loop: CSVSLTGLQAFF. The CDR3 region has the DNA TGCAGCGTTTCCCTGACAGGGCTACAAGCTTTCTTT.